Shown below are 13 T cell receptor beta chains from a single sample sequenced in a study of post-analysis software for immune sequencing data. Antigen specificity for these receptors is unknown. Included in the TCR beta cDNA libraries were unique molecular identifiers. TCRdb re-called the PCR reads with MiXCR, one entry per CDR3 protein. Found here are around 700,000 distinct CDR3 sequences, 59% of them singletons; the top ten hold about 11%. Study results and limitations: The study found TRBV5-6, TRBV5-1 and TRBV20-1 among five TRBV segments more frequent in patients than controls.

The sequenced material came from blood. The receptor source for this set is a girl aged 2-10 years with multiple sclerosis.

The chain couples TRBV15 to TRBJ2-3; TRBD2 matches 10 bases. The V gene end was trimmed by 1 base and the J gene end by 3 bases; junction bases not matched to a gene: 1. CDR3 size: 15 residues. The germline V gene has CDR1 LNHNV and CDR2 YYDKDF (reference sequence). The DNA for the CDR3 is TGTGCCACCAGCAGAGCTAGCGGGAGTACAGATACGCAGTATTTT. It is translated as CATSRASGSTDTQYF.

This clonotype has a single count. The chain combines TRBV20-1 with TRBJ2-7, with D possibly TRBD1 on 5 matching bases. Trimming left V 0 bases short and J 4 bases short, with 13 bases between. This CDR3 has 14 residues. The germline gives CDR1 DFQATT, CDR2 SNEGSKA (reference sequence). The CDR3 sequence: CSARDGAPFYEQYF. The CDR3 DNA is TGCAGTGCTAGAGATGGGGCCCCTTTTTACGAGCAGTACTTC.

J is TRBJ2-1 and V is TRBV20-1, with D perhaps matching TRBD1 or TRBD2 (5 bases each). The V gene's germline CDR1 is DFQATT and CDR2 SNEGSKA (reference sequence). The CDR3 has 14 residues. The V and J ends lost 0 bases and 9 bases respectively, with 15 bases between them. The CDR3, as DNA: TGCAGTGCTAGAGACCGGGTACGGGGCGCTGAGCAGTTCTTC. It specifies CSARDRVRGAEQFF.

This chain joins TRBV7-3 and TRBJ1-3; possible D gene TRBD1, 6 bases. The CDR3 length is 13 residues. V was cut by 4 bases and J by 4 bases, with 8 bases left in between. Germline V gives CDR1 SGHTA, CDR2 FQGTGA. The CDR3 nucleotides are TGTGCCAGCAGCTCCGGACAGGGAAACACCATATATTTT. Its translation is CASSSGQGNTIYF. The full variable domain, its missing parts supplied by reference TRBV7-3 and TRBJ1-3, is GAGVSQTPSNKVTEKGKYVELRCDPISGHTALYWYRQSLGQGPEFLIYFQGTGAADDSGLPNDRFFAVRPEGSVSTLKIQRTERGDSAVYLCASSSGQGNTIYFGEGSWLTVV.

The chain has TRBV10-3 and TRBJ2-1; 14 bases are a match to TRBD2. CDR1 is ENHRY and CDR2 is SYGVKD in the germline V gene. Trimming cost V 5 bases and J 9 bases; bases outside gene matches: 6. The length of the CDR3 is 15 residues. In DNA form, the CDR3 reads TGTGCCATCAGTACCGGGACTAGCGGGAGAAGTGAGCAGTTCTTC. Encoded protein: CAISTGTSGRSEQFF.

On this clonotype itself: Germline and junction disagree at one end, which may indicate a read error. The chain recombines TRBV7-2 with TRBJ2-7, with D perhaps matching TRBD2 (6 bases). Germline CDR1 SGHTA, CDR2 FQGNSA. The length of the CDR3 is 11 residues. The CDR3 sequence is CASTEPGEQYF. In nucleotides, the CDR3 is TGTGCCAGCACCGAACCGGGGGAGCAATACTTC.

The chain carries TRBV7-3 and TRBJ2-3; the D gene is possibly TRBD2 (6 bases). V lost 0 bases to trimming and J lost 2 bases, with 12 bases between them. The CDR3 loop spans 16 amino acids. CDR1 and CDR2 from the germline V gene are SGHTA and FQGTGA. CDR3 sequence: CASSLTAQGLTDTQYF. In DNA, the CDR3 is TGTGCCAGCAGCTTAACGGCTCAGGGACTCACAGATACGCAGTATTTT. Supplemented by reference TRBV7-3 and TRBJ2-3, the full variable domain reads GAGVSQTPSNKVTEKGKYVELRCDPISGHTALYWYRQSLGQGPEFLIYFQGTGAADDSGLPNDRFFAVRPEGSVSTLKIQRTERGDSAVYLCASSLTAQGLTDTQYFGPGTRLTVL.

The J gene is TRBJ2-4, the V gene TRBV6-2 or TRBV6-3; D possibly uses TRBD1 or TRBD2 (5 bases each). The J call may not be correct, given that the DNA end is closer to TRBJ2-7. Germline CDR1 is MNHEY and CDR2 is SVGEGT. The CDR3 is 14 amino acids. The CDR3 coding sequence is TGTGCCAGCAGTTACTCGTTGGGGGCCTACGAGCAGTACTTC. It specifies CASSYSLGAYEQYF.

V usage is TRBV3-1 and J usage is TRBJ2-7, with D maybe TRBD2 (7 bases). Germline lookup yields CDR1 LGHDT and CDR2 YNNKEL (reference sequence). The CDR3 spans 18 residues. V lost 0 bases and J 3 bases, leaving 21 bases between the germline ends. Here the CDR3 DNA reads TGTGCCAGCAGCCAAGATCCCCGCGGGGGCGGGGGAATCTACGAGCAGTACTTC. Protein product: CASSQDPRGGGGIYEQYF.

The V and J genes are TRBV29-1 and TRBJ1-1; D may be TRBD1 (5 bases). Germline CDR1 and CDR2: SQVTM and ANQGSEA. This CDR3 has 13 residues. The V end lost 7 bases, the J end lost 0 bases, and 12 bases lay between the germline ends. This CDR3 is CSGTGGLNTEAFF. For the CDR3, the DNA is TGCAGCGGAACGGGGGGACTGAACACTGAAGCTTTCTTT. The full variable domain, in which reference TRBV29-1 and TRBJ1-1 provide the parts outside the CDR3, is SAVISQKPSRDICQRGTSLTIQCQVDSQVTMMFWYRQQPGQSLTLIATANQGSEATYESGFVIDKFPISRPNLTFSTLTVSNMSPEDSSIYLCSGTGGLNTEAFFGQGTRLTVV.

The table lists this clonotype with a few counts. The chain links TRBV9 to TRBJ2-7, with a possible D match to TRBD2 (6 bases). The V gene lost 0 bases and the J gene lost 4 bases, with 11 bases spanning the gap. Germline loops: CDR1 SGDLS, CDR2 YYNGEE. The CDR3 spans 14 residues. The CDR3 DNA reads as TGTGCCAGCAGCGTAGGGGGGACTGGGTACGAGCAGTACTTC. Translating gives CASSVGGTGYEQYF.

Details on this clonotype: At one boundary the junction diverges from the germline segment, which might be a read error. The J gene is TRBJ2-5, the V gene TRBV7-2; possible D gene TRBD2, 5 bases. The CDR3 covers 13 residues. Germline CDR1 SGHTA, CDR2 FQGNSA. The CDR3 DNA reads TGTGCCAGCAAGCGGAGCAGCCAAGAGACCCGGTACTTC. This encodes CASKRSSQETRYF.

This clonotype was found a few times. CDR3 coding DNA: TGCGCCAGCAGCCCGTATCAGGGGGACAGGGTCTATGGCTACACCTTC. The encoded protein is CASSPYQGDRVYGYTF. The rearrangement joins TRBV4-3 to TRBJ1-2, with 9 positions matching TRBD1. This CDR3 region has 16 residues. V shed 4 bases, J shed 4 bases, and the junction held 10 bases outside the gene matches. Looked up from germline, CDR1 is LGHNA and CDR2 is YSLEER.